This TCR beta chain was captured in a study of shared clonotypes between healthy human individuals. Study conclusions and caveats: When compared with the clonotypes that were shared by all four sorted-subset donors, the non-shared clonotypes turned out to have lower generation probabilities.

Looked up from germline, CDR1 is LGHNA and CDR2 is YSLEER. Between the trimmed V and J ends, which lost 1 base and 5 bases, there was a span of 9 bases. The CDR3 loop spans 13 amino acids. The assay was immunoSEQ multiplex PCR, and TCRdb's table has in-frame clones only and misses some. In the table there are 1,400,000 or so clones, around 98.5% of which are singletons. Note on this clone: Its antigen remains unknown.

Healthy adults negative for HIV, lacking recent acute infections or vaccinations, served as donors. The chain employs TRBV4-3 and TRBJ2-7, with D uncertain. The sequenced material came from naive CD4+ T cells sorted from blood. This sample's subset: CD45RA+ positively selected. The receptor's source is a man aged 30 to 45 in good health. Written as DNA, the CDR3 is TGCGCCAGCAGCCAAGTCCTTGGGGACGAGCAGTACTTC. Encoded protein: CASSQVLGDEQYF.